This T cell receptor beta chain was observed in a study of blood T cell repertoires in COVID-19. Some clones are missing from TCRdb's copy, which holds only in-frame ones; the method was immunoSEQ multiplex PCR. The data show approximately 52,000 clones, 91% seen once. The CDR3 has 13 residues. V dropped 0 bases and J dropped 5 bases, with 8 bases sitting between them. Germline loops: CDR1 SGDLS, CDR2 YYNGEE. The TCR sequence derives from a man aged 50 or older with active COVID-19. The genes are TRBV9 and TRBJ2-5, with unresolved D. The specimen was peripheral blood. CDR3 sequence reads: CASSVAPRETQYF. CDR3 coding DNA: TGTGCCAGCAGCGTAGCTCCTCGGGAGACCCAGTACTTC.